This is a list of T cell receptor beta chains from one sample in a study of Graves' ophthalmopathy and Graves' hyperthyroidism. TCRdb re-called the multiplex PCR reads through MiXCR, storing one row per CDR3 protein. The data show around 400,000 distinct CDR3 sequences, around 20% seen once. Sequenced sample: peripheral blood. The receptors stem from a woman under 30 with stable Graves' hyperthyroidism. The CDR3 runs from the conserved cysteine through the conserved F or W. A D gene is named only where the DNA matches it firmly. Not all rows give a size; the values are once, few, many and, for expanded clones, a class.

v_gene,abundance,d_gene,j_gene,CDR3nt,CDR3aa
TRBV30,few,NA,TRBJ2-6,TGTGCCTGGAGTGTTTCCAGGAGGTTTTCCCACTCTGGGGCCAACGTCCTGACTTTC,CAWSVSRRFSHSGANVLTF
TRBV20-1,many,TRBD1,TRBJ2-7,TGCAGTGCTAGAAAGACAGGGTATGCCTACGAGCAGTACTTC,CSARKTGYAYEQYF
TRBV11-1,many,NA,TRBJ1-5,TGTGCCAGCAGCTTATCCCGCTTCCCTAGGCATCAGCCCCAGCATTTT,CASSLSRFPRHQPQHF
TRBV12-3/TRBV12-4,many,TRBD2,TRBJ2-7,TGTGCCAGCAGTGGGGGGGGGGGCTCCTACGAGCAGTACTTC,CASSGGGGSYEQYF
TRBV11-2,many,TRBD2,TRBJ2-2,TGTGCCAGCAGCTTAGGCGGGAGGCCTAACACCGGGGAGCTGTTTTTT,CASSLGGRPNTGELFF
TRBV19,many,NA,TRBJ1-5,TGTGCCAGTAACCAACAGGGTGGGGGCAATCAGCCCCAGCATTTT,CASNQQGGGNQPQHF
TRBV14,NA,NA,TRBJ1-5,TGTGCCAGCAGCCAGGGCTACGGGCAGCCCCAGCATTTT,CASSQGYGQPQHF
TRBV28,many,NA,TRBJ2-7,TGTGCCAGCAGTTTACCCCAAGACTACCCCTACGAGCAGTACTTC,CASSLPQDYPYEQYF
TRBV6-1,many,NA,TRBJ1-5,TGTGCCAGCAGTGGGGGGCTGGAACAGCCCCAGCATTTT,CASSGGLEQPQHF
TRBV29-1,many,TRBD2,TRBJ2-5,TGCAGCGTTGCACGTACCGGGACTAGACAAGAGACCCAGTACTTC,CSVARTGTRQETQYF
TRBV6-5,many,NA,TRBJ2-5,TGTGCCAGCAGTTATTTGCCGGAGTCCCAAGAGACCCAGTACTTC,CASSYLPESQETQYF
TRBV25-1,few,TRBD2,TRBJ2-2,TGTGCCAGCAGTGAATTAAGTCGGACTAGCGGGACCCCCGGGGAGCTGTTTTTT,CASSELSRTSGTPGELFF
TRBV20-1,many,NA,TRBJ2-4,TGCAGTGCCGGTGGCCCGTTGAACATTCAGTACTTC,CSAGGPLNIQYF
TRBV6-2/TRBV6-3,NA,TRBD2,TRBJ2-7,TGTGCCAGCAGTAAACTCGGACTAGCGGGAGGGACCTACGAGCAGTACTTC,CASSKLGLAGGTYEQYF
TRBV28,NA,NA,TRBJ2-7,TGTGCCAGCAGGTCAAATTCCTACGAGCAGTACTTC,CASRSNSYEQYF
TRBV13,few,NA,TRBJ2-5,TGTGCCAGCAGCTGGTGGTCCGGGGGAGCCGGGGAGACCCAGTACTTC,CASSWWSGGAGETQYF
TRBV7-9,NA,NA,TRBJ2-4,TGTGCCAGCAGCTTAATTCCGGGGTACACCGCCAAATACATTCAGTACTTC,CASSLIPGYTAKYIQYF
TRBV2,NA,TRBD1,TRBJ1-1,TGTGCCAGCAGCCGGGACAGGGACAACACTGAAGCTTTCTTT,CASSRDRDNTEAFF
TRBV24-1,many,NA,TRBJ1-5,TGTGCCACCAGTGAGACAGGCGACCAGCCCCAGCATTTT,CATSETGDQPQHF
TRBV7-3,many,TRBD2,TRBJ2-7,TGTGCCAGCAGCTTATTTTCTGGCGGGAGGGCCGTACATGGCTACGAGCAGTACTTC,CASSLFSGGRAVHGYEQYF
TRBV6-1,NA,TRBD2,TRBJ2-7,TGTGCCAGCAGTGGGACAGGACTAGCGGGATCCTTCTCCTACGAGCAGTACTTC,CASSGTGLAGSFSYEQYF
TRBV7-3,few,TRBD2,TRBJ2-2,TGTGCCAGCAGCCTCTGGACTAGCGGGCTTGGGACCGGGGAGCTGTTTTTT,CASSLWTSGLGTGELFF
TRBV6-1,NA,NA,TRBJ2-7,TGTGCCAGCAGTGAAGAAGGGCTGTACGAGCAGTACTTC,CASSEEGLYEQYF
TRBV3-1,NA,NA,TRBJ1-2,TGTGCCAGCAGCCAAGATATAACACAGGGTAGGAGCTACACCTTC,CASSQDITQGRSYTF
TRBV20-1,NA,TRBD1,TRBJ2-7,TGCAGTGCTAGTGCCCCGGGACAGGGTCGAGAGCAGTACTTC,CSASAPGQGREQYF
TRBV28,many,NA,TRBJ2-5,TGTGCCAGCAGTTTATCGGGGAGAAAGGAGACCCAGTACTTC,CASSLSGRKETQYF
TRBV7-2,many,TRBD1,TRBJ2-7,TGTGCCAGCAGCCCCCGGGACAGGGGTATGGAGTACTTC,CASSPRDRGMEYF
TRBV5-1,NA,NA,TRBJ1-1,TGCGCCAGCAGCTCGGACGCATCGGGGTACACTGAAGCTTTCTTT,CASSSDASGYTEAFF
TRBV25-1,once,NA,TRBJ2-5,TGTGCCAGCAGTGAAGGGTTGGTTGCGTCCCAAGAGACCCAGTACTTC,CASSEGLVASQETQYF
TRBV4-1,many,NA,TRBJ2-7,TGCGCCAGCAGCCAATGGGGGCTCAACTACGAGCAGTACTTC,CASSQWGLNYEQYF
TRBV5-1,many,TRBD2,TRBJ2-7,TGTGCCAGCAGTGACCTAGCGGGAGGGTACGAGCAGTACTTC,CASSDLAGGYEQYF
TRBV24-1,NA,TRBD2,TRBJ2-2,TGTGCCATCTCTTCTAGCGGGTTCGACACCGGGGAGCTGTTTTTT,CAISSSGFDTGELFF
TRBV28,many,NA,TRBJ1-1,TGTGCCAGCAGTTTATCCCATGCCCAAAACGGTGGTTTCTTT,CASSLSHAQNGGFF
TRBV7-8,many,NA,TRBJ2-7,TGTGCCAGCAGCTTAAATGGGTCGCCGCTGACCTACGAGCAGTACTTC,CASSLNGSPLTYEQYF
TRBV5-4,many,NA,TRBJ1-1,TGTGCCAGCACCCCTGACCTCGCGAACACTGAAGCTTTCTTT,CASTPDLANTEAFF
TRBV28,many,TRBD1,TRBJ2-7,TGTGCCAGCAGTTTCACAGGGGTTGGGTCCGAGCAGTACTTC,CASSFTGVGSEQYF
TRBV20-1,many,TRBD2,TRBJ2-7,TGCAGTGCTACGGCTAGCGGGAGAGTATCCTACGAGCAGTACTTC,CSATASGRVSYEQYF
TRBV12-3/TRBV12-4,few,NA,TRBJ1-2,TGTGCCAGCAGTCAAACTAACTATGGCTACACCTTC,CASSQTNYGYTF
TRBV2,many,NA,TRBJ1-1,TGTGCCAGCCGACGAAGGGAAGGGGACACTGAAGCTTTCTTT,CASRRREGDTEAFF
TRBV14,many,NA,TRBJ2-5,TGTGCCAGCAGCCAAGGCTCCACGAGGGCAGAGACCCAGTACTTC,CASSQGSTRAETQYF
TRBV30,NA,NA,TRBJ1-2,TGTGCCTGGAGTCCAGGGAAGAGGGGCTACACCTTC,CAWSPGKRGYTF
TRBV12-3/TRBV12-4,many,NA,TRBJ1-5,TGTGCCAGCAGTTTAGCGCTGCCAGGGGGCAATCAGCCCCAGCATTTT,CASSLALPGGNQPQHF